A selection of T cell receptor beta chains follows, all from one sample in a study of blood T cells in healthy people across ages. TCRdb re-called the 5' RACE reads with MiXCR, one entry per CDR3 protein. Altogether about 1.7 million distinct CDR3 sequences are present, approximately 30% being singletons, with the ten largest covering more than 6%. Sequenced input: blood. These TCRs come from a woman in her 30s in good health. Each CDR3 is given with its conserved first and last residue. A D gene is named only where the DNA matches it firmly. Size values are once, few and many counts, or a class for expanded clones, and some rows have none.

d_call | clone_size | j_call | v_call | cdr3_nt | cdr3_aa
- | - | TRBJ1-1 | TRBV29-1 | TGCAGCGCCGAACGGTCGAACACTGAAGCTTTCTTT | CSAERSNTEAFF
- | - | TRBJ1-2 | TRBV3-1 | TGTGCCAGCAGCCCCTCGAGGGGGGCCTTATCCGGCTACACCTTC | CASSPSRGALSGYTF
- | few | TRBJ2-5 | TRBV2 | TGTGCCAGCAGTGGACAGAATAAGGAGACCCAGTACTTC | CASSGQNKETQYF
TRBD1 | - | TRBJ1-1 | TRBV6-5 | TGTGCCAGCAGCATAGGGACAGCTGAAGCTTTCTTT | CASSIGTAEAFF
- | few | TRBJ2-3 | TRBV10-1 | TGCGCCAGCAGTCCCCTTGGGGCGGCGGGGGACAAGGATACGCAGTATTTT | CASSPLGAAGDKDTQYF
- | - | TRBJ2-7 | TRBV18 | TGTGCCAGCCCACCTCTGGCGGAATCCTACTACGAGCAGTACTTC | CASPPLAESYYEQYF
- | - | TRBJ2-3 | TRBV20-1 | TGCAGTGCTTCCCGGACCGGGACATATGAAGATACGCAGTATTTT | CSASRTGTYEDTQYF
- | few | TRBJ2-7 | TRBV4-1 | TGCGCCAGCAGCCAAGAGGGACTCCCCGCGCAGTACTTC | CASSQEGLPAQYF
TRBD1 | many | TRBJ2-7 | TRBV29-1 | TGCAGCGCCGCCGGGACAGCCTACGAGCAGTACTTC | CSAAGTAYEQYF
- | few | TRBJ2-3 | TRBV13 | TGTGCCAGCAGCTTAGCCGCATTGGGCGGGGCTAGCACAGATACGCAGTATTTT | CASSLAALGGASTDTQYF
TRBD2 | few | TRBJ2-1 | TRBV20-1 | TGCAGTGCTAGCGCGCGGCTAGCGGGCAATCCCTACAATGAGCAGTTCTTC | CSASARLAGNPYNEQFF
TRBD1 | few | TRBJ2-4 | TRBV12-3/TRBV12-4 | TGTGCCAGCAGCCCGGGACAGGGGGCAGCGTACTTC | CASSPGQGAAYF
- | - | TRBJ1-1 | TRBV20-1 | TGCAGTGCGAGAGTCTATACGGCGAACACTGAAGCTTTCTTT | CSARVYTANTEAFF
- | few | TRBJ1-5 | TRBV7-6 | TGTGCCAGCAGCTTAGCCCGGTATCAGCCCCAGCATTTT | CASSLARYQPQHF
- | few | TRBJ1-1 | TRBV6-5 | TGTGCCAGCACCCCAGGGTACGGTGAAGCTTTCTTT | CASTPGYGEAFF
TRBD1 | few | TRBJ1-2 | TRBV7-9 | TGTGCCAGCAGCTTAATTTGGGACAGGGCTAACTATGGCTACACCTTC | CASSLIWDRANYGYTF
- | - | TRBJ2-5 | TRBV6-1 | TGTGCCAGCAGGGCGGCAAGCCAAGAGACCCAGTACTTC | CASRAASQETQYF
- | many | TRBJ2-7 | TRBV12-3/TRBV12-4 | TGTGCCAGCAGTTCCGACGGTACCAGCTCCTACGAGCAGTACTTC | CASSSDGTSSYEQYF
TRBD1 | many | TRBJ2-7 | TRBV4-1 | TGCGCCAGCAGCCAAGCTACTGGACAGGGCTACGAGCAGTACTTC | CASSQATGQGYEQYF
- | - | TRBJ1-1 | TRBV20-1 | TGCAGTGCTAGAGATAGGCGGAGAACTTTCTTT | CSARDRRRTFF
- | - | TRBJ2-7 | TRBV7-8 | TGTGCCAGCAGCTTAACTAAACCCTACGAGCAGTACTTC | CASSLTKPYEQYF
TRBD1 | - | TRBJ1-2 | TRBV5-5 | TGTGCCAGCAGCAGGGACAGCAGCCAGGGCTACACCTTC | CASSRDSSQGYTF
- | - | TRBJ2-7 | TRBV5-1 | TGCGCCAGCAGCTCAAACGTTAGCTCCGAGCAGTACTTC | CASSSNVSSEQYF
- | few | TRBJ1-1 | TRBV6-1 | TGTGCCAGCAGTGCTGACGAGGCTGAAGCTTTCTTT | CASSADEAEAFF
TRBD1 | - | TRBJ1-2 | TRBV28 | TGTGCCAGCAGTTTACTGGGACAGGGAGTTGCCTATGGCTACACCTTC | CASSLLGQGVAYGYTF
- | - | TRBJ2-5 | TRBV10-3 | TGTGCCATCAGATTCGGAGGGACTGGAGAGACCCAGTACTTC | CAIRFGGTGETQYF
- | - | TRBJ2-7 | TRBV7-9 | TGTGCCAGCATCTCCCCGGGTTCGGATTACGAGCAGTACTTC | CASISPGSDYEQYF
TRBD2 | few | TRBJ2-1 | TRBV5-1 | TGCGCCAGCAGCCCCGCTCCTAGCGGGTCCGGAGGTAATGAGCAGTTCTTC | CASSPAPSGSGGNEQFF
- | - | TRBJ2-7 | TRBV5-6 | TGTGCCAGCAGCTGGGACCAGTCAAGCTCCTACGAGCAGTACTTC | CASSWDQSSSYEQYF
- | few | TRBJ1-1 | TRBV29-1 | TGCAGCGTTGCTTTACAGCCGAACACTGAAGCTTTCTTT | CSVALQPNTEAFF
- | - | TRBJ2-2 | TRBV3-1 | TGTGCCAGCAGCCAAGGAGCCGACACCGGGGAGCTGTTTTTT | CASSQGADTGELFF
- | - | TRBJ2-2 | TRBV12-3/TRBV12-4 | TGTGCCAGCAGTTTAGTCCCAGCCACCGGGGAGCTGTTTTTT | CASSLVPATGELFF
TRBD2 | - | TRBJ2-2 | TRBV7-2 | TGTACCAGCAGTATTCGGGGACTACCAACCGGGGAGCTGTTTTTT | CTSSIRGLPTGELFF
- | - | TRBJ2-5 | TRBV7-3 | TGTGCCAGCAGCCCCCTAGGGGGACCGGGACCACAAGAGACCCAGTACTTC | CASSPLGGPGPQETQYF
TRBD1 | - | TRBJ2-5 | TRBV6-6 | TGTGCCAGCAGTTCGCTTGAGGACAGGTTAGAGACCCAGTACTTC | CASSSLEDRLETQYF
TRBD1 | - | TRBJ1-1 | TRBV2 | TGTGCCAGCAGTGTCCTCGGGACAGGGGGCGGGGGGAGGACTGAAGCTTTCTTT | CASSVLGTGGGGRTEAFF
- | many | TRBJ1-5 | TRBV9 | TGTGCCAGCAGCGTAGTCTATGGATATTCCGCCATCCAGCCCCAGCATTTT | CASSVVYGYSAIQPQHF
TRBD1 | - | TRBJ1-4 | TRBV12-3/TRBV12-4 | TGTGTCAGCACCATGACAGGGGGGTCGGAAAAACTGTTTTTT | CVSTMTGGSEKLFF
TRBD2 | - | TRBJ2-1 | TRBV12-3/TRBV12-4 | TGTGCCAGCACCGGCGGCGGGAGAAACCTCTACAATGAGCAGTTCTTC | CASTGGGRNLYNEQFF
- | - | TRBJ2-6 | TRBV5-1 | TGCGCCGGCGGTCAGTCGGGGGCCAACGTCCTGACTTTC | CAGGQSGANVLTF
TRBD2 | many | TRBJ2-5 | TRBV7-9 | TGTGCCAGCAGCCTAGGGACTAGCAGTGAGACCCAGTACTTC | CASSLGTSSETQYF
- | - | TRBJ2-6 | TRBV4-1 | TGCGCCAGCAGCCAGAGAGTAGCCGGGCCAGCTGGGGCCAACGTCCTGACTTTC | CASSQRVAGPAGANVLTF
- | - | TRBJ2-7 | TRBV7-9 | TGTGCCAGCAGCTTCCTCCAGGGTGTCGACGAGCAGTACTTC | CASSFLQGVDEQYF
- | many | TRBJ2-1 | TRBV29-1 | TGCAGCGTTGTGCGGGGAACAGGCAATGAGCAGTTCTTC | CSVVRGTGNEQFF
- | - | TRBJ2-1 | TRBV7-2 | TGTGCCAGCAGCTTAGCCCGGACAGCCGTCAATGAGCAGTTCTTC | CASSLARTAVNEQFF
- | many | TRBJ2-7 | TRBV4-3 | TGCGCCAGCAGCCAAGATCTGGGGGTGACCTACACAAATCACGAGCAGTACTTC | CASSQDLGVTYTNHEQYF
- | - | TRBJ2-6 | TRBV15 | TGTGCCACCAGCGACTTAAGCTCTGGGGACAACGTCCTGACTTTC | CATSDLSSGDNVLTF
- | - | TRBJ2-3 | TRBV20-1 | TGCAGTGCTAGAGACCCTCTGGGAGCGGCCCTCACAGATACGCAGTATTTT | CSARDPLGAALTDTQYF
- | many | TRBJ2-1 | TRBV3-1 | TGTGCCAGCAGCCAGGTTTACAATGAGCAGTTCTTC | CASSQVYNEQFF